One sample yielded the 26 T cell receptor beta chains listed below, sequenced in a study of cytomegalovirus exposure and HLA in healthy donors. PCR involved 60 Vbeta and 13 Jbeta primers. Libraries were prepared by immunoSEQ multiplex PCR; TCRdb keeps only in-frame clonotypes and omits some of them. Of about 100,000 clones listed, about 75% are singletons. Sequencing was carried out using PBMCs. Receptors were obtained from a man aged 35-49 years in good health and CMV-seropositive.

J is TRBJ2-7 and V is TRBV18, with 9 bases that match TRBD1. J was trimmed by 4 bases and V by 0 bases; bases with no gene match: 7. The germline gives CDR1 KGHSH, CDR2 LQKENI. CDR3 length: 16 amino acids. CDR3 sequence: CASSPPVGQGGYEQYF. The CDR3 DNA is TGTGCCAGCTCACCACCGGTGGGACAGGGAGGATACGAGCAGTACTTC. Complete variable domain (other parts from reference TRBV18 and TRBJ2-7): NAGVMQNPRHLVRRRGQEARLRCSPMKGHSHVYWYRQLPEEGLKFMVYLQKENIIDESGMPKERFSAEFPKEGPSILRIQQVVRGDSAAYFCASSPPVGQGGYEQYFGPGTRLTVT.

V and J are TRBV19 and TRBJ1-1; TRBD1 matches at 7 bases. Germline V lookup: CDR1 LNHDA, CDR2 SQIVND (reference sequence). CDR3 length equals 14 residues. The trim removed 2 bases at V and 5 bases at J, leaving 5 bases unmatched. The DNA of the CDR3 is TGTGCCAGTAGTATAATAGACAGGGAAACTGAAGCTTTCTTT. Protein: CASSIIDRETEAFF.

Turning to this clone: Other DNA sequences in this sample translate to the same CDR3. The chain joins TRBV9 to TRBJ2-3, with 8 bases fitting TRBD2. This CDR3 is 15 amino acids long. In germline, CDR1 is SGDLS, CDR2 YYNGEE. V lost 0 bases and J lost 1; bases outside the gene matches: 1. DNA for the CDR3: TGTGCCAGCAGCGTAGTCGGGGGGGGCACAGATACGCAGTATTTT. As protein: CASSVVGGGTDTQYF.

As DNA, the CDR3 is TGTGCCAGCAGCCCAACAGGGTCGGCTAATGAAAAACTGTTTTTT. Amino acids: CASSPTGSANEKLFF. The chain couples TRBV6-4 to TRBJ1-4, with D possibly being TRBD1 (6 bases). Trimming shortened V by 6 bases and J by 3 bases, and 14 bases separated the two germline ends. CDR3 length: 15 residues. Germline CDR1 reads MRHNA; CDR2 reads SNTAGT.

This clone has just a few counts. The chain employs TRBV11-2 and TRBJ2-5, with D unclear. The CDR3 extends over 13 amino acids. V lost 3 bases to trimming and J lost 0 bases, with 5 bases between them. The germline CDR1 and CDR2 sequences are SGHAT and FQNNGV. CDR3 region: CASSFGYQETQYF. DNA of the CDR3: TGTGCCAGCAGCTTCGGGTACCAAGAGACCCAGTACTTC.

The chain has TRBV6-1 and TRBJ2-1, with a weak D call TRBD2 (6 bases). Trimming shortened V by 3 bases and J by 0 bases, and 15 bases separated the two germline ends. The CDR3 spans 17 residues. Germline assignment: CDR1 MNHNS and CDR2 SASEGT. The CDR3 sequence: CASSEAEGLFSYNEQFF. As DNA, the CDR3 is TGTGCCAGCAGTGAGGCGGAGGGCCTCTTCTCCTACAATGAGCAGTTCTTC.

The DNA for the CDR3 is TGCGCCAGCAGCCAGTTAGCGGGAGGGCCGGGAGAGCAGTACTTC. This encodes CASSQLAGGPGEQYF. The chain recombines TRBV4-3 with TRBJ2-7, with TRBD2 identical over 11 bases. Germline assignment: CDR1 LGHNA and CDR2 YSLEER. Trimming at V came to 3 bases and at J to 7 bases, leaving 8 bases not matched to a gene. The CDR3 totals 15 residues.

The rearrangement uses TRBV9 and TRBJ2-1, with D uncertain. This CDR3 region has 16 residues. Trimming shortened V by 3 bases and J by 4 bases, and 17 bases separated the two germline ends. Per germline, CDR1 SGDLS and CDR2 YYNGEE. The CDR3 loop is CASSGSHTLPYNEQFF. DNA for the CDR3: TGTGCCAGCAGCGGATCCCACACCCTGCCATACAATGAGCAGTTCTTC. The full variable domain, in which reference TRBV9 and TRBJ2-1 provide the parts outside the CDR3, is DSGVTQTPKHLITATGQRVTLRCSPRSGDLSVYWYQQSLDQGLQFLIQYYNGEERAKGNILERFSAQQFPDLHSELNLSSLELGDSALYFCASSGSHTLPYNEQFFGPGTRLTVL.

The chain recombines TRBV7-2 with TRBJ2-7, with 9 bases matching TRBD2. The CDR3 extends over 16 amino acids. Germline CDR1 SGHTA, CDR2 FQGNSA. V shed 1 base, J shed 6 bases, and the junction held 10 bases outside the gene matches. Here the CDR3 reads CASSLGGAGGLREQYF. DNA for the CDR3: TGTGCCAGCAGCTTAGGCGGGGCGGGAGGGCTTCGCGAGCAGTACTTC.

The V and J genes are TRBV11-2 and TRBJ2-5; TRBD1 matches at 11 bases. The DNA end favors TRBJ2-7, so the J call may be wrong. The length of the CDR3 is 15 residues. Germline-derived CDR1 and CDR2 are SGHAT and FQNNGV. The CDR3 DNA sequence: TGTGCCAGCAGCTGGGAGGGACAGGGGGAGTACGAGCAGTACTTC. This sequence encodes CASSWEGQGEYEQYF.

In DNA form, the CDR3 reads TGTGCCAGCAGCTTGGCCAGCAGGGGTGCGGGCTACACCTTC. Translated, it gives CASSLASRGAGYTF. The gene calls are TRBV5-4 and TRBJ1-2; perhaps TRBD1 as D (6 bases). The CDR3 has 14 amino acids. Trimming stripped 0 bases from V and 8 bases from J, with 14 bases between. Germline lookup yields CDR1 SGHNT and CDR2 YYREEE (reference sequence).

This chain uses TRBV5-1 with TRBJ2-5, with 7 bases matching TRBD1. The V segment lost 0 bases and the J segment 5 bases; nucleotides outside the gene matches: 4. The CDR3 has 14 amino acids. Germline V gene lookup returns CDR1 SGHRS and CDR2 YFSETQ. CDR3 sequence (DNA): TGCGCCAGCAGCTTGGAGGGGACAGACGAGACCCAGTACTTC. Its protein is CASSLEGTDETQYF.

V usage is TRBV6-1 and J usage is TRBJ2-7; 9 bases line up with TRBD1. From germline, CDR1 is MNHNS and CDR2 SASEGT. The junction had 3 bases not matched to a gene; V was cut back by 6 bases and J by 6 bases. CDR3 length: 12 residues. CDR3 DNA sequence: TGTGCCAGCAGCGGGGACAGGGTCGAGCAGTACTTC. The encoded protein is CASSGDRVEQYF.

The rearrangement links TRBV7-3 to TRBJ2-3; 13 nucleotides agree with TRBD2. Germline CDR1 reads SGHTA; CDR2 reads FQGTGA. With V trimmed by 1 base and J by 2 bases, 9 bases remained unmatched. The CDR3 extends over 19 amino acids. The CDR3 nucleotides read TGTGCCAGCAGCTTAAGGGGGACTAGCGGGGACCTGTCCACAGATACGCAGTATTTT. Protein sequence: CASSLRGTSGDLSTDTQYF.

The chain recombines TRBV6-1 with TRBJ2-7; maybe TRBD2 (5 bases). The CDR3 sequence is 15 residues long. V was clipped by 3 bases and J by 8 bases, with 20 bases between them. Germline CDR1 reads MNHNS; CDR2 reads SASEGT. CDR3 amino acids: CASSDDYAPLRKQYF. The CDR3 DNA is TGTGCCAGCAGTGACGACTACGCTCCACTGCGGAAGCAGTACTTC.

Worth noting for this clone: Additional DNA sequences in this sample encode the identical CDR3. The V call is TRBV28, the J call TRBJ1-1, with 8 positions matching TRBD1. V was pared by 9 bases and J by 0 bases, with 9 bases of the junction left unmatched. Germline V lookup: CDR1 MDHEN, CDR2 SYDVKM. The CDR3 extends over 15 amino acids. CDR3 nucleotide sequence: TGTGCCAGTAGTCCACAGGGGGAGGTGAACACTGAAGCTTTCTTT. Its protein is CASSPQGEVNTEAFF.

CDR3 coding DNA: TGCGCCAGCAGCCAAGATAGAGGCAGGGGGCAGGCAGATACGCAGTATTTT. Its translation is CASSQDRGRGQADTQYF. The gene calls are TRBV4-1 and TRBJ2-3, with 8 nucleotides matching TRBD1. This CDR3 has 17 residues. The junction had 9 bases not matched to a gene; V was cut back by 0 bases and J by 4 bases. Looked up from germline, CDR1 is MGHRA and CDR2 is YSYEKL.

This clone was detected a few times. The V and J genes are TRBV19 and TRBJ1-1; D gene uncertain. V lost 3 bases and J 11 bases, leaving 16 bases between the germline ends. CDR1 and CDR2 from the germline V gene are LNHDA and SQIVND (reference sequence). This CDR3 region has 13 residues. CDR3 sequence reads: CASSIRSSSPAFF. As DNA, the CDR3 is TGTGCCAGTAGTATTCGGTCATCTTCGCCCGCTTTCTTT.

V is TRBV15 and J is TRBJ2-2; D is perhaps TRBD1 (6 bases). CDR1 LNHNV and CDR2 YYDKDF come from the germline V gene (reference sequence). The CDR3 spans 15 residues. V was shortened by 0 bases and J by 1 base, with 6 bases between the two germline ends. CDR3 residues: CATSRDRGNTGELFF. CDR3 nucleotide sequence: TGTGCCACCAGCAGAGACAGGGGGAACACCGGGGAGCTGTTTTTT.

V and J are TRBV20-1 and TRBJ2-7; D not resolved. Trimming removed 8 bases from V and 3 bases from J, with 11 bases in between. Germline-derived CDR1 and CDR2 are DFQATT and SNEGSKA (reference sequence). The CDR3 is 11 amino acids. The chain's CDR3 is CSCPQDYEQYF. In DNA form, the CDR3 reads TGCAGTTGCCCCCAGGACTACGAGCAGTACTTC.

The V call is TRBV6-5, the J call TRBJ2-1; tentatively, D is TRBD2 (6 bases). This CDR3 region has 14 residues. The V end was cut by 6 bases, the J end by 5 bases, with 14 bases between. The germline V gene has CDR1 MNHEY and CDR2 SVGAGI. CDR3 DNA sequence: TGTGCCAGCAGCCCTTCCACGGGGGACAATGAGCAGTTCTTC. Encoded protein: CASSPSTGDNEQFF.

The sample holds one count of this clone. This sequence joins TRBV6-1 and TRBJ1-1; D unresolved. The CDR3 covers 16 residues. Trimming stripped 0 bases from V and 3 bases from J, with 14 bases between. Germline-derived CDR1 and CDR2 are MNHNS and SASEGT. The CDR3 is CASSEAFSGGYTEAFF. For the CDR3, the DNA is TGTGCCAGCAGTGAAGCCTTTTCTGGCGGGTACACTGAAGCTTTCTTT.

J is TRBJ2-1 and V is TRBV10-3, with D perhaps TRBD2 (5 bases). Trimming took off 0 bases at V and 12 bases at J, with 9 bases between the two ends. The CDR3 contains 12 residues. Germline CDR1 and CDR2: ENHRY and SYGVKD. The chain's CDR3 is CAISESEEMQFF. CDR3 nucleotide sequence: TGTGCCATCAGTGAGTCGGAGGAGATGCAGTTCTTC.

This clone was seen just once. CDR3 sequence: CASSQGSGQGAAEQYF. The CDR3 coding sequence is TGCGCCAGCAGCCAGGGCTCGGGACAGGGGGCGGCCGAGCAGTACTTC. V gene TRBV4-3 combines with J gene TRBJ2-7, with 12 bases matching TRBD1. This CDR3 has 16 amino acids. CDR1 LGHNA and CDR2 YSLEER come from the germline V gene. V was pared by 3 bases and J by 6 bases, with 9 bases of the junction left unmatched.

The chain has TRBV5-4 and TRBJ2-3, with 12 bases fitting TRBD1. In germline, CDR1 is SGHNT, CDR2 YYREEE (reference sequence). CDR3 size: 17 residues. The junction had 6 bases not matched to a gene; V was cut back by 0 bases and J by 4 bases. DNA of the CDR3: TGTGCCAGCAGCTTGGGAGTCGGGACAGGGGGCGCAGATACGCAGTATTTT. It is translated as CASSLGVGTGGADTQYF.

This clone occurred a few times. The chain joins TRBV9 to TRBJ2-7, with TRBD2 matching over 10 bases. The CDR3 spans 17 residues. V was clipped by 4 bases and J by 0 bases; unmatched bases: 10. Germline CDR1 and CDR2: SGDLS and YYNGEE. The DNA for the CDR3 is TGTGCCAGCAGCCCCAGGGCTAGCGGGAGCCTCTCCTACGAGCAGTACTTC. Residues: CASSPRASGSLSYEQYF. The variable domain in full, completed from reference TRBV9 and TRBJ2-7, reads DSGVTQTPKHLITATGQRVTLRCSPRSGDLSVYWYQQSLDQGLQFLIQYYNGEERAKGNILERFSAQQFPDLHSELNLSSLELGDSALYFCASSPRASGSLSYEQYFGPGTRLTVT.